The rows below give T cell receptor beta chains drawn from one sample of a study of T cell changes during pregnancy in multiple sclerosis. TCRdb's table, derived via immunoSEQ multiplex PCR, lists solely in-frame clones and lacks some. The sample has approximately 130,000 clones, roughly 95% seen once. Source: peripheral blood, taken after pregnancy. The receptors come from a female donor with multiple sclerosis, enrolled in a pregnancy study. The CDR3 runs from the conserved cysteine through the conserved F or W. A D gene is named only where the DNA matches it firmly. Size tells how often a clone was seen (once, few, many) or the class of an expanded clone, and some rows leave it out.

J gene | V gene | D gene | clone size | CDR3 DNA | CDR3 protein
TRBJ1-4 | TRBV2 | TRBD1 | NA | TGTGCCAGCCGGGACAGGGGGACAACTAATGAAAAACTGTTTTTT | CASRDRGTTNEKLFF
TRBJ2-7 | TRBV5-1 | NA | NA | TGCGCCAGCAGCTTGATCTTCTTGGACAGACGGTACGAGCAGTACTTC | CASSLIFLDRRYEQYF
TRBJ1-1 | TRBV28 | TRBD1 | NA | TGTGCCAGCAGGCCCCTTGGGACAGTTACGAACACTGAAGCTTTCTTT | CASRPLGTVTNTEAFF
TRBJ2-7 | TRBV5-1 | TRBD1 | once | TGCGCCAGCAGCGCCGGACAGGGAACCTACGAGCAGTACTTC | CASSAGQGTYEQYF
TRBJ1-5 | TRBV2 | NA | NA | TGTGCCAGCCGGACGGGAGGTAAAAATCAGCCCCAGCATTTT | CASRTGGKNQPQHF
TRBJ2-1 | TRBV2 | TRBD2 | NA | TGTGCCAGCAGCGCTCAGACTAGCGGGCCGGGCAATGAGCAGTTCTTC | CASSAQTSGPGNEQFF
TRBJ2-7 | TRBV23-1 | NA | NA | TGCGCCAGCAGTCAATCGACAGGTTTCTCCTACGAGCAGTACTTC | CASSQSTGFSYEQYF
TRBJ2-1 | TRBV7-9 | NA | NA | TGTGCCAGCAGCCCACGCACGGGAGTCACCTACAATGAGCAGTTCTTC | CASSPRTGVTYNEQFF
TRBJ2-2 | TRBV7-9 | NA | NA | TGTGCCAGCAGCTTAAGCGGAAGCGGGGAGCTGTTTTTT | CASSLSGSGELFF
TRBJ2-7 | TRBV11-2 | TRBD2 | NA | TGTGCCAGCAGCTTAGTACCCCTAAACCGACTAGCTTCCTACGAGCAGTACTTC | CASSLVPLNRLASYEQYF
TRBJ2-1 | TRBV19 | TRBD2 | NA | TGTGCCAGTAGTATACTAGCGGGAGGGCCGAATGAGCAGTTCTTC | CASSILAGGPNEQFF
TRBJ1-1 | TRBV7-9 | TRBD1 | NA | TGTGCCAGCAGCTCGACAGGGCGTGTGGCTGAAGCTTTCTTT | CASSSTGRVAEAFF
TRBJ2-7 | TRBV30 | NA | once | TGTGCCTGGAGTGTAAGAGGAGCGGGTGCTCGACTTTCGCAGTACTTC | CAWSVRGAGARLSQYF
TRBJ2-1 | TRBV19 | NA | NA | TGTGCCAGCAGTAGACTCGACAATGAGCAGTTCTTC | CASSRLDNEQFF
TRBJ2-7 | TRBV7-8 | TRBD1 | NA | TGTGCCAGCAGCTTAAGGGGGACAGGAACCTACGAGCAGTACTTC | CASSLRGTGTYEQYF
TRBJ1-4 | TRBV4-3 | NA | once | TGCGCCAGCAGCCCCGGACAGTCGGCTAATGAAAAACTGTTTTTT | CASSPGQSANEKLFF
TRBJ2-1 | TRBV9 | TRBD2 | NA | TGTGCCAGCAGCGAAGGACTAGCGGGAGTAAATGAGCAGTTCTTC | CASSEGLAGVNEQFF
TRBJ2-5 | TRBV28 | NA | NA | TGTGCCAGCAGTCCGAGAGAAGAGACCCAGTACTTC | CASSPREETQYF
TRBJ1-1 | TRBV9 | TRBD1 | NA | TGTGCCAGCAGCGTAGGTCCAGGGGGCCCGTCTGAAGCTTTCTTT | CASSVGPGGPSEAFF
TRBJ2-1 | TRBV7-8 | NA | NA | TGTGCCAGCAGCGCTAGGGGCTCCTACAATGAGCAGTTCTTC | CASSARGSYNEQFF
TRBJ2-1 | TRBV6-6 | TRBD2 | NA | TGTGCCAGCAGTTACAGGACTAGCAATGAGCAGTTCTTC | CASSYRTSNEQFF
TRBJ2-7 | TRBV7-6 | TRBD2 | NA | TGTGCCAGCAGCTCCCAGCTGGGGAGGACTAGCTACGAGCAGTACTTC | CASSSQLGRTSYEQYF
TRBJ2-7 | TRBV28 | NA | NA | TGTGCCAGCAGACCCAGTTCGGGGAGTAAGGTCGAGCAGTACTTC | CASRPSSGSKVEQYF
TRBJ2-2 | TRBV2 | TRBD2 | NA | TGTGCCAGCAGTCCTAGCGGGAGGTTTACCGGGGAGCTGTTTTTT | CASSPSGRFTGELFF
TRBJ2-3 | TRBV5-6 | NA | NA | TGTGCCAGCAGCTTGCGGCAGGCAGATACGCAGTATTTT | CASSLRQADTQYF
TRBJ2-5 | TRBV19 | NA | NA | TGTGCCAGTAGTATAGCTGGCGGGGATCGGGCCCAGTACTTC | CASSIAGGDRAQYF
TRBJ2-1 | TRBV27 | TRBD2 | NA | TGTGCCAGCAGTTTAGGGGGGGGATGGAATGAGCAGTTCTTC | CASSLGGGWNEQFF
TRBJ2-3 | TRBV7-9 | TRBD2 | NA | TGTGCCAGCAGCCGACTAGCGGGGCAGACAGATACGCAGTATTTT | CASSRLAGQTDTQYF
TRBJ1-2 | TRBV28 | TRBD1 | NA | TGTGCCAGCGGGCGGGACAGAGCATGGTATGGCTACACCTTC | CASGRDRAWYGYTF
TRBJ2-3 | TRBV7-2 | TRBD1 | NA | TGTGCCAGCAGCCTACCGGGACAGGGGGGGCGGTGGACGCAGTATTTT | CASSLPGQGGRWTQYF
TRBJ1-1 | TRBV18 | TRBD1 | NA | TGTGCCAGCTCACCGGGACAGCCTCTCTACGCTTTCTTT | CASSPGQPLYAFF
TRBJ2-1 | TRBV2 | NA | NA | TGTGCCAGCAGTGAAGGGCTAGTTCGCGACAATGAGCAGTTCTTC | CASSEGLVRDNEQFF
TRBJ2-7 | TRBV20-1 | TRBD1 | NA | TGCGGGGGACAGGGGGCTGATGAGCAGTACTTC | CGGQGADEQYF
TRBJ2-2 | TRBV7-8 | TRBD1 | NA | TGTGCCAGCAGCCCCAGGACAGGGGGCAGGACCGGGGAGCTGTTTTTT | CASSPRTGGRTGELFF
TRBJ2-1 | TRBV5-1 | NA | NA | TGCGCCAGCAGCTTGGCCGAGGCGGGGGCATACAATGAGCAGTTCTTC | CASSLAEAGAYNEQFF
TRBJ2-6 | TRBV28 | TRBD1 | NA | TGTGCCAGCAGTCCGGACAGGTCGGCCAACGTCCTGACTTTC | CASSPDRSANVLTF
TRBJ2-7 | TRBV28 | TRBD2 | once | TGTGCCAGCGGAACTAGCGGGAGGGCAACCTACGAGCAGTACTTC | CASGTSGRATYEQYF
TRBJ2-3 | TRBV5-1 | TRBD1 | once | TGCGCCAGCAGCCTCTGGACAGGGAGCACAGATACGCAGTATTTT | CASSLWTGSTDTQYF
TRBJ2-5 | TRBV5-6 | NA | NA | TGTGCCAGCAGCCGGGGGGCGGTCCAAGAGACCCAGTACTTC | CASSRGAVQETQYF
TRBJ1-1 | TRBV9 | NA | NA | TGTGCCAGCAGCGTAGTAGGCCCTCTAAGGGGAGGGTGGAACACTGAAGCTTTCTTT | CASSVVGPLRGGWNTEAFF
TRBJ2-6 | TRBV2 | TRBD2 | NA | TGTGCCAGCAAATGGGAGCTAGCGGAGGGCTCTGGGGCCAACGTCCTGACTTTC | CASKWELAEGSGANVLTF
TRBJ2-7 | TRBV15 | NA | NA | TGTGCCACCAGCAGAGTCAGGGACGAGCAGTACTTC | CATSRVRDEQYF
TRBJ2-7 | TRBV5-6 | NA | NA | TGTGCCAGCAGCTTGGTAACACTAAGGTCCTACGAGCAGTACTTC | CASSLVTLRSYEQYF
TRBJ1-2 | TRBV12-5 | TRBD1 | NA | TGTGCTAGTGGACCCGGACAGGGGGCATATGGCTACACCTTC | CASGPGQGAYGYTF
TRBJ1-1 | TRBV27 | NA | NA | TGTGCCAGCAGTTTATGGGGGGGAACAACTGAAGCTTTCTTT | CASSLWGGTTEAFF
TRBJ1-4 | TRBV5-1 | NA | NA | TGCGCCAGCAGCTTGTCAACATCCTCGGGGGTGGAAAAACTGTTTTTT | CASSLSTSSGVEKLFF
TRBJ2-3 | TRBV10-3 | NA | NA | TGTGCCATCGGAGGGACAGACCTCGATACGCAGTATTTT | CAIGGTDLDTQYF
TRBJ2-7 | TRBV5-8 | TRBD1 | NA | TGTGCCTCAGGACAGGGACCCTACGAGCAGTACTTC | CASGQGPYEQYF
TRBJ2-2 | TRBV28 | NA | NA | TGTGCCAGCAGCCCCCTTATCGGGGAGCTGTTTTTT | CASSPLIGELFF
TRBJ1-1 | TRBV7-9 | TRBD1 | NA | TGTGCCAGCAGCCTACTACCGGGACAGCAAGCTTTCTTT | CASSLLPGQQAFF
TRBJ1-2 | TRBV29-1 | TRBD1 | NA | TGCAGCGTTGTCGGTCGGGACAGTCACTCCAACTATGGCTACACCTTC | CSVVGRDSHSNYGYTF
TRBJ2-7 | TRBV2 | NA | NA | TGTGCCAGCAGTCGGGGGGACAAAGCCTACGAGCAGTACTTC | CASSRGDKAYEQYF
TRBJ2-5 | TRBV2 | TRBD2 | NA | TGTGCCAGCACCCGAGCGGGAGTTGAGACCCAGTACTTC | CASTRAGVETQYF
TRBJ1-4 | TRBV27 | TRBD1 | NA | TGTGCCAGCAGTTTATCCCCCCCTGGGACAGGGCGGATCACAACTAATGAAAAACTGTTTTTT | CASSLSPPGTGRITTNEKLFF
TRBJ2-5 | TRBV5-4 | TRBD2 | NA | TGTGCCAGCAGCTTCACAGCGGGAGGGGCGGAGACCCAGTACTTC | CASSFTAGGAETQYF
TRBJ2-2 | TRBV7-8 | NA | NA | TGTGCCAGCAGCCCCAGACTACGGTACGGCGGGGAGCTGTTTTTT | CASSPRLRYGGELFF
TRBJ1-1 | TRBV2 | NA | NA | TGTGCCAGCATTAGCACTGAAGCTTTCTTT | CASISTEAFF
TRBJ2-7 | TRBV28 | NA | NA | TGTGCCAGCAGTTCCCCCGTGGACTCCTTCTACTACGAGCAGTACTTC | CASSSPVDSFYYEQYF
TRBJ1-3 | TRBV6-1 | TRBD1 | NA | TGTGCCAGCAGTGCCACGGGACAGAGACTACTTGGAAACACCATATATTTT | CASSATGQRLLGNTIYF